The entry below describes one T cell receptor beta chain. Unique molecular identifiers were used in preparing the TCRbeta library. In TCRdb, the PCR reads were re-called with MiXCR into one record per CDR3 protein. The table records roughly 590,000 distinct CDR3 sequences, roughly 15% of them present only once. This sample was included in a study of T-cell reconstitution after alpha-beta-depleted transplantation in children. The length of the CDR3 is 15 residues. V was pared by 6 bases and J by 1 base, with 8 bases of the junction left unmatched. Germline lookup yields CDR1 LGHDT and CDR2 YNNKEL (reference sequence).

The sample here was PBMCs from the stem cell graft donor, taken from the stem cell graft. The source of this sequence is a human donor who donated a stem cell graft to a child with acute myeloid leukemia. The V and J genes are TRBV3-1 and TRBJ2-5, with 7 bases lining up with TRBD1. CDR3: CASRPGDRAQETQYF. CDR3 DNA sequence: TGTGCCAGCAGACCGGGCGACAGGGCCCAAGAGACCCAGTACTTC.